These T cell receptor beta chains were read from a single sample in a study of T cell responses to AZD1222 COVID-19 vaccine. Produced via immunoSEQ multiplex PCR; TCRdb's table is partial and in-frame only. The data contain about 120,000 clones, more than 80% of them singletons. Sequenced here: peripheral blood, sampled on day 0 of AZD1222 vaccination. The origin of the receptors is an adult in good health. The CDR3 runs from the conserved cysteine through the conserved F or W. Fields, in order: J gene, clone size, D gene, V gene, CDR3 protein, CDR3 DNA. The D gene is left open where the match is weak. Size tells how often a clone was seen (once, few, many) or the class of an expanded clone, and some rows leave it out.

TRBJ2-1 | . | TRBD1 | TRBV27 | CASSLLRTGHNEQFF | TGTGCCAGCAGCCTACTTAGGACAGGGCACAATGAGCAGTTCTTC
TRBJ2-7 | . | . | TRBV27 | CASRGFYEQYF | TGTGCCAGCAGGGGGTTCTACGAGCAGTACTTC
TRBJ1-2 | . | . | TRBV21-1 | CASSKVLAGCANYGYTF | TGTGCCAGCAGCAAAGTTTTGGCAGGGTGTGCTAACTATGGCTACACCTTC
TRBJ1-1 | . | . | TRBV19 | CASSIGINTEAFF | TGTGCCAGTAGTATAGGCATAAACACTGAAGCTTTCTTT
TRBJ1-6 | . | . | TRBV10-1 | CASSESGFSPLHF | TGCGCCAGCAGTGAGTCGGGGTTTTCACCCCTCCACTTT
TRBJ2-3 | . | TRBD2 | TRBV19 | CASRTHLAGTDTQYF | TGTGCCAGTAGGACGCATCTAGCGGGCACAGATACGCAGTATTTT
TRBJ2-2 | . | TRBD2 | TRBV5-1 | CASSNSGSSAGELFF | TGCGCCAGCAGCAATAGCGGGAGTTCGGCCGGGGAGCTGTTTTTT
TRBJ1-1 | . | TRBD1 | TRBV7-6 | CASSPGQGQAFF | TGTGCCAGCAGCCCCGGACAGGGGCAAGCTTTCTTT
TRBJ2-7 | . | . | TRBV27 | CASSLTQTYEQYF | TGTGCCAGCAGCCTGACACAAACCTACGAGCAGTACTTC
TRBJ2-7 | . | . | TRBV11-3 | CASSPEDYEQYF | TGTGCCAGCAGCCCGGAAGACTACGAGCAGTACTTC
TRBJ2-5 | . | TRBD1 | TRBV18 | CASSRDSQETQYF | TGTGCCAGCTCACGGGACAGCCAAGAGACCCAGTACTTC
TRBJ1-5 | . | . | TRBV28 | CASSFGVRNPNQPQHF | TGTGCCAGCAGTTTTGGGGTTAGGAACCCTAATCAGCCCCAGCATTTT
TRBJ1-3 | . | . | TRBV19 | CASRTFTGNTIYF | TGTGCCAGTCGGACATTTACTGGAAACACCATATATTTT
TRBJ1-5 | . | . | TRBV7-9 | CASSLGREGMGNQPQHF | TGTGCCAGCAGCTTAGGGAGAGAAGGTATGGGCAATCAGCCCCAGCATTTT
TRBJ2-2 | . | . | TRBV7-7 | CASSFPMGAGRPNTGELFF | TGTGCTAGCAGCTTTCCCATGGGGGCGGGTAGACCAAACACCGGGGAGCTGTTTTTT
TRBJ1-2 | . | . | TRBV24-1 | CATRDSSYGYTF | TGTGCCACCAGGGACAGCTCATATGGCTACACCTTC
TRBJ1-2 | . | . | TRBV7-9 | CASSLAREGRDGYTF | TGTGCCAGTAGCTTAGCGCGCGAGGGTAGGGACGGCTACACCTTC
TRBJ1-5 | . | TRBD1 | TRBV7-2 | CASSTRWTGDQPQHF | TGTGCCAGCAGCACCCGATGGACAGGGGATCAGCCCCAGCATTTT
TRBJ2-3 | . | . | TRBV30 | CAWSSGLHTDTQYF | TGTGCCTGGAGTTCGGGACTTCATACAGATACGCAGTATTTT
TRBJ1-2 | once | . | TRBV3-1/TRBV3-2 | CASSQDGVAGKLQGYTF | TGTGCCAGCAGCCAAGATGGTGTCGCAGGGAAGCTCCAAGGCTACACCTTC
TRBJ2-7 | few | . | TRBV13 | CASSPQGEGPYEQYF | TGTGCCAGCAGCCCCCAGGGGGAGGGCCCTTACGAGCAGTACTTC
TRBJ2-5 | . | TRBD2 | TRBV9 | CASSGGLGTSQETQYF | TGTGCCAGCAGCGGGGGACTAGGGACCTCGCAAGAGACCCAGTACTTC
TRBJ2-5 | . | . | TRBV12-5 | CASGLVRGGRWETQYF | TGTGCTAGTGGTTTGGTACGTGGGGGGCGTTGGGAGACCCAGTACTTC
TRBJ2-1 | . | TRBD2 | TRBV4-1 | CASSQDRELAGPNEQFF | TGCGCCAGCAGCCAAGATCGGGAACTAGCGGGGCCCAATGAGCAGTTCTTC
TRBJ2-1 | . | . | TRBV9 | CASSVRSSYNEQFF | TGTGCCAGCAGCGTACGTAGCTCCTACAATGAGCAGTTCTTC
TRBJ1-3 | . | . | TRBV6-5 | CASGILRSGNTIYF | TGTGCCAGTGGGATTCTCCGATCTGGAAACACCATATATTTT
TRBJ2-7 | . | . | TRBV29-1 | CSVESGVQYF | TGCAGCGTTGAGTCAGGGGTGCAGTACTTC
TRBJ2-1 | . | . | TRBV12-5 | CASGPTFTYSASEQFF | TGTGCTAGTGGTCCAACATTCACATATTCAGCTAGCGAGCAGTTCTTC
TRBJ2-7 | . | . | TRBV11-3 | CASSPSSYEQYF | TGTGCCAGCAGCCCGAGCTCCTACGAGCAGTACTTC
TRBJ2-7 | . | . | TRBV27 | CASSFSQPGYEQYF | TGTGCCAGCAGTTTCTCCCAGCCTGGCTACGAGCAGTACTTC
TRBJ1-4 | . | TRBD1 | TRBV25-1 | CASSEWTGNGKLFF | TGTGCCAGCAGTGAATGGACAGGGAACGGAAAACTGTTTTTT